This TCR beta chain was retrieved from a study of shared clonotypes between healthy human individuals. Naive CD8 cells were CD45RO-negative, positively selected for CCR7, excluding terminally differentiated effector memory CD45RA+ cells. Some clones are missing from TCRdb's copy, which holds only in-frame ones; the method was immunoSEQ multiplex PCR. This table holds millions of clones, under 95% found once. The sequence came from a man between 18 and 29 years old in good health. Some clones in this sample may be carry-over from other donors' samples. The sample taken for sequencing was naive CD8+ T cells from PBMCs.

CDR3 in amino acids: CASSPQGVSYGYTF. The CDR3 DNA reads as TGTGCCAGTAGCCCACAGGGGGTTAGCTATGGCTACACCTTC. The rearrangement joins TRBV19 to TRBJ1-2; TRBD1 aligns across 8 bases. V was clipped by 6 bases and J by 4 bases; unmatched bases: 7. Germline V gene lookup returns CDR1 LNHDA and CDR2 SQIVND (reference sequence). The CDR3 contains 14 residues.